This TCR beta chain was captured in a study of early T cells in non-severe SARS-CoV-2 infection (dated by TCRdb to the early 2020s). For the study in its entirety: Bulk RNA from unsorted whole blood was used for TCR sequencing, so alpha and beta chains could not be paired. Summary of the overall study and its limitations: VDJdb matching was skewed toward anti-spike CD8 responses and likely underestimated virus-specific expansions by missing private and CD4 specificities.

Libraries were prepared through 5' RACE. Sequencing was carried out with a NextSeq 500. To correct for sequencing error and PCR bias, the TCR library protocol tagged individual cDNA molecules with unique molecular identifiers. Both TCR alpha and beta chains were sequenced, and tight co-correlation was observed between alpha and beta sequence abundances in each sample. The source study handled its data this way. Decombinator V4 was used to perform V gene, J gene and CDR3 annotation of TCR sequences. TCRs were defined as expanded if a significant change between any two time points was detected under a Poisson model with p below 0.0001. TCR abundances were normalised to the total number of TCRs sequenced per sample and were expressed as counts per million. VDJdb, accessed on 1 November 2021, was searched for TCRs annotated for CMV, EBV and SARS-CoV-2, and TCRs annotated for more than one antigen were excluded. Starting from the raw public reads, TCRdb applied fastp trimming at Q25, assembled clones with MiXCR and retained in-frame beta chains. Rows with one shared CDR3 protein collapse into an entry with the most common genes and DNA. The V and J calls shown here were made by TCRdb, not taken from the authors' results. The sample yields approximately 79,000 distinct CDR3 sequences; 9.5% to 15% were counted once. The ten biggest clones cover around 1.1% of the sample.

A case-control design nested within a healthcare worker cohort in London, UK, was used, with weekly nasopharyngeal swab PCR tests and blood sampling performed. Between 23 and 31 March 2020, the week of the UK lockdown, healthcare workers were enrolled and then followed up weekly for as long as 16 weeks. This clonotype has more than one count but fewer than ten. Its antigen specificity is not known. It has no much larger one-base neighbor in the sample; base qualities were not kept. The sequence derives from an adult who was a healthcare worker with PCR-confirmed SARS-CoV-2 infection or an uninfected control (not recorded which). The material sequenced was whole blood.

The DNA reads TGTGCCAGCAGCTTTACAGGTTCCGCCGGGGAAAAACTGTTTTTT. This translates into CASSFTGSAGEKLFF. Recombination linked TRBV11-2 to TRBJ1-4, and TRBD1 may be the D gene, going by 5 matching bases. V drops 3 bases and J drops 8 bases, leaving 16 bases in between. From the cysteine through the phenylalanine, the CDR3 covers 15 amino acids. CDR3 DNA is the only sequence kept; it has 45 bases, read in frame from the first base. Reading the germline V gene gives CDR1 SGHAT and CDR2 FQNNGV. Full variable domain (CDR3 extended with the reference TRBV11-2 and TRBJ1-4 proteins): EAGVAQSPRYKIIEKRQSVAFWCNPISGHATLYWYQQILGQGPKLLIQFQNNGVVDDSQLPKDRFSAERLKGVDSTLKIQPAKLEDSAVYLCASSFTGSAGEKLFFGSGTQLSVL.